Each of the 25 T cell receptor beta chains below was sequenced from the same sample in a study of T cell repertoires in cytomegalovirus infection. Each CDR3 protein gets one entry after TCRdb re-called the reads with MiXCR. The table has some 280,000 distinct CDR3 sequences, approximately 14% seen once. The specimen sequenced was PBMCs. The receptors originated from a human donor in good health (CMV status not recorded). Some clones in this sample may be carry-over from other donors' samples.

V is TRBV20-1 and J is TRBJ1-2, with TRBD1 identical over 10 bases. Germline V CDR1 and CDR2: DFQATT, SNEGSKA (reference sequence). V lost 0 bases to trimming and J lost 7 bases; unmatched junction nucleotides: 2. The CDR3 consists of 13 residues. CDR3 protein: CSARDGDRGGYTF. CDR3 DNA sequence: TGCAGTGCTAGAGATGGGGACAGGGGTGGCTACACCTTC.

Many counts were recorded for this clonotype. The genes are TRBV7-8 and TRBJ1-5; no reliable D call. Germline V gives CDR1 SGHVS, CDR2 FQNEAQ. Trimming removed 2 bases from V and 4 bases from J, with 12 bases in between. The CDR3 is 15 residues long. CDR3 protein: CASSLSISRNQPQHF. The CDR3 DNA follows: TGTGCCAGCAGCTTATCAATCTCCAGGAATCAGCCCCAGCATTTT.

This clonotype has just a few counts. The chain carries TRBV3-1 and TRBJ1-5; D unresolved. Trimming pared 6 bases from V and 0 bases from J, leaving 9 bases between. Germline-derived CDR1 and CDR2 are LGHDT and YNNKEL (reference sequence). The CDR3 totals 14 residues. CDR3 DNA: TGTGCCAGCAGTCGTGGTTATAGCAATCAGCCCCAGCATTTT. Its translation: CASSRGYSNQPQHF.

Turning to this clonotype: At one boundary the junction diverges from the germline segment, which might be a read error. The chain links TRBV7-2 to TRBJ1-4; possible D gene TRBD1, 6 bases. Germline lookup yields CDR1 SGHTA and CDR2 FQGNSA. The CDR3 consists of 14 residues. The CDR3 region has the DNA TGTGCTAGCAGCTCTGTGTGGGGGGCTGAAAAACTGTTTTTT. Amino acid sequence: CASSSVWGAEKLFF.

This clonotype was seen more than once but under ten times. The chain links TRBV19 to TRBJ2-1; maybe TRBD1 (5 bases). CDR3 length: 15 amino acids. With 0 bases removed from V and 6 bases from J, the gap between germline ends came to 12 bases. Germline V CDR1 and CDR2: LNHDA, SQIVND (reference sequence). In DNA, the CDR3 is TGTGCCAGTAGTATAGATTTGGGCAGGGTCAATGAGCAGTTCTTC. It encodes CASSIDLGRVNEQFF.

In this sample, this clonotype turned up a few times. The CDR3 nucleotides read TGTGCCAGCAGCGTAGGCCCCTGGAAAGAGCCCCAGCATTTT. Translating it yields CASSVGPWKEPQHF. This chain connects TRBV9 to TRBJ1-5, with unresolved D. This CDR3 has 14 residues. The ends were cut back, 0 bases at V and 8 bases at J, with 12 bases in the middle. The germline gives CDR1 SGDLS, CDR2 YYNGEE.

Ten or more counts support this clonotype. The rearrangement links TRBV7-2 to TRBJ2-7; TRBD1 matches at 7 bases. Germline values: CDR1 SGHTA, CDR2 FQGNSA. The CDR3 loop spans 16 amino acids. Losses at the gene ends were 8 bases for V and 3 bases for J; bases not matched to a gene: 16. The CDR3 DNA reads TGTGCCAGCTCCCGTCCAGACAGGGATAATAACTACGAGCAGTACTTC. Its translation is CASSRPDRDNNYEQYF.

This clonotype was picked up many times. The gene calls are TRBV19 and TRBJ1-5; 9 bases fit TRBD1. Germline lookup yields CDR1 LNHDA and CDR2 SQIVND (reference sequence). This CDR3 is 15 amino acids long. Trimming took 3 bases from V and 6 from J; bases not matched to a gene: 6. The CDR3 nucleotides are TGTGCCAGTAGTATTCGGGACAGGGCAGGTCAGCCCCAGCATTTT. It yields the protein CASSIRDRAGQPQHF.

The table lists this clonotype with a few counts. This sequence joins TRBV20-1 and TRBJ2-3; D call uncertain. The germline V gene has CDR1 DFQATT and CDR2 SNEGSKA (reference sequence). The length of the CDR3 is 11 residues. The ends were cut back, 3 bases at V and 6 bases at J, with 7 bases in the middle. The CDR3 is CSASSRDTQYF. The CDR3 DNA sequence: TGCAGTGCTAGCTCCCGCGATACGCAGTATTTT.

Many counts were recorded for this clonotype. This rearrangement joins TRBV12-3 or TRBV12-4 to TRBJ2-5; 10 nucleotides agree with TRBD2. V lost 6 bases and J lost 5; bases outside the gene matches: 3. CDR3 size: 13 residues. The CDR3 loop reads CASSATSGETQYF. CDR3 nucleotide sequence: TGTGCCAGCAGCGCGACTAGCGGGGAGACCCAGTACTTC.

This clonotype was seen at least ten times. The chain is built from TRBV6-5 and TRBJ2-7, with 9 bases that match TRBD2. CDR1 and CDR2 from the germline V gene are MNHEY and SVGAGI. Trimming at V came to 11 bases and at J to 4 bases, leaving 9 bases not matched to a gene. The CDR3 totals 13 residues. In DNA form, the CDR3 reads TGTGCCTCTTCGGGCGGGAGGGATTACGAGCAGTACTTC. It translates to CASSGGRDYEQYF.

In its sample, this clonotype ranks as medium-sized. This chain joins TRBV7-2 and TRBJ2-2; D remains unclear. V was cut by 1 base and J by 7 bases, with 7 bases left in between. Per germline, CDR1 SGHTA and CDR2 FQGNSA. The CDR3 covers 13 residues. CDR3 sequence reads: CASSLVTIGELFF. The DNA for the CDR3 is TGTGCCAGCAGCTTAGTGACCATCGGGGAGCTGTTTTTT.

This clonotype occurred many times. The chain couples TRBV5-4 to TRBJ2-2, with 11 bases identical to TRBD2. The CDR3 has 17 amino acids. V dropped 2 bases and J dropped 4; count of bases not matched to a gene: 7. From germline, CDR1 is SGHNT and CDR2 YYREEE (reference sequence). In DNA form, the CDR3 reads TGTGCCAGCAGCTTACTAGCGGGAGTCTTAGGCACCGGGGAGCTGTTTTTT. Its translation is CASSLLAGVLGTGELFF.

The rearrangement links TRBV5-1 to TRBJ2-7; D possibly corresponds to TRBD1 (6 bases). CDR1 is SGHRS and CDR2 is YFSETQ in the germline V gene. V was cut by 0 bases and J by 4 bases, with 20 bases left in between. The CDR3 covers 17 residues. The CDR3 region is CASSLGAKQGTMYEQYF. The CDR3 coding sequence is TGCGCCAGCAGCTTGGGAGCCAAACAGGGTACTATGTACGAGCAGTACTTC. The variable domain in full, completed from reference TRBV5-1 and TRBJ2-7, reads KAGVTQTPRYLIKTRGQQVTLSCSPISGHRSVSWYQQTPGQGLQFLFEYFSETQRNKGNFPGRFSGRQFSNSRSEMNVSTLELGDSALYLCASSLGAKQGTMYEQYFGPGTRLTVT.

J is TRBJ2-2 and V is TRBV20-1; 8 bases fit TRBD2. Germline CDR1 reads DFQATT; CDR2 reads SNEGSKA (reference sequence). V gave up 1 base and J gave up 1 base; unmatched junction bases: 5. This CDR3 is 16 amino acids long. CDR3 sequence reads: CSARVSGGLNTGELFF. The CDR3 DNA is TGCAGTGCTAGAGTCAGCGGGGGCCTGAACACCGGGGAGCTGTTTTTT.

This clonotype was seen at least ten times. The chain is built from TRBV7-2 and TRBJ1-1; D gene ambiguous. The V gene lost 5 bases and the J gene lost 1 base, with 14 bases spanning the gap. CDR3 length: 15 residues. Looked up from germline, CDR1 is SGHTA and CDR2 is FQGNSA. Written as DNA, the CDR3 is TGTGCCAGCAGCCCCGTGACGGCGGGGAACACTGAAGCTTTCTTT. It yields the protein CASSPVTAGNTEAFF.

The CDR3 is CASRTHYGYTF. CDR3 in DNA: TGTGCCAGCCGAACTCACTATGGCTACACCTTC. The chain carries TRBV28 and TRBJ1-2, with D hard to call. The V end lost 8 bases, the J end lost 3 bases, and 7 bases lay between the germline ends. CDR1 is MDHEN, CDR2 SYDVKM, per germline. The CDR3 length is 11 residues.

This clonotype was recorded at least ten times. The chain is built from TRBV12-3 or TRBV12-4 and TRBJ1-5; D gene uncertain. V was cut by 2 bases and J by 6 bases, with 8 bases left in between. The CDR3 sequence is 13 residues long. Written as DNA, the CDR3 is TGTGCCAGCAGTTTAACTGGTGTTCAGCCCCAGCATTTT. Its translation is CASSLTGVQPQHF.

For this clonotype: A read error may be the cause here, since a much bigger clone is one base away. The rearrangement uses TRBV2 and TRBJ2-7; D possibly corresponds to TRBD2 (5 bases). Trimming left V 6 bases short and J 0 bases short, with 6 bases between. The CDR3 length is 12 residues. CDR1 SNHLY and CDR2 FYNNEI come from the germline V gene. CDR3 in amino acids: CASRTTSYEQYF. CDR3 coding DNA: TGTGCCAGCAGGACTACCTCCTACGAGCAGTACTTC.

This clonotype has at least ten counts. V gene TRBV7-2 combines with J gene TRBJ2-3, with no clear D. CDR3 size: 15 residues. The germline V gene encodes CDR1 SGHTA and CDR2 FQGNSA. V lost 0 bases and J 6 bases, leaving 13 bases between the germline ends. The CDR3 nucleotides read TGTGCCAGCAGCTTAGCCACAGCAACCGCGGATACGCAGTATTTT. This codes for CASSLATATADTQYF.

This clonotype was seen at least ten times. The chain joins TRBV25-1 to TRBJ2-5; 10 nucleotides line up with TRBD1. Losses at the gene ends were 7 bases for V and 0 bases for J; bases not matched to a gene: 2. CDR1 is MGHDK, CDR2 SYGVNS, per germline. The CDR3 runs 14 residues. CDR3 bases: TGTGCCAGCAAGGACAGGGGGAACCAAGAGACCCAGTACTTC. This encodes CASKDRGNQETQYF. The full variable domain, in which reference TRBV25-1 and TRBJ2-5 provide the parts outside the CDR3, is EADIYQTPRYLVIGTGKKITLECSQTMGHDKMYWYQQDPGMELHLIHYSYGVNSTEKGDLSSESTVSRIRTEHFPLTLESARPSHTSQYLCASKDRGNQETQYFGPGTRLLVL.

This rearrangement joins TRBV6-6 to TRBJ2-2; a possible D gene is TRBD2 (5 bases). V dropped 3 bases and J dropped 2 bases, with 13 bases sitting between them. Germline V CDR1 and CDR2: MNHNY, SVGAGI (reference sequence). CDR3 length equals 16 residues. The DNA for the CDR3 is TGTGCCAGCAGTTATTCCTTAGCGCTCAACACCGGGGAGCTGTTTTTT. It encodes CASSYSLALNTGELFF.

The sample holds many counts of this clonotype. The chain links TRBV7-2 to TRBJ2-5; tentatively, D is TRBD2 (5 bases). CDR1 and CDR2 (germline): SGHTA, FQGNSA. The CDR3 spans 14 residues. V lost 6 bases to trimming and J lost 5 bases, with 16 bases between them. DNA for the CDR3: TGTGCCAGCAGACGTGAGGCGGGTAGGGAGACCCAGTACTTC. Translation: CASRREAGRETQYF.

This clonotype was picked up a small number of times. For the CDR3, the DNA is TGTGCCAGCATTCGAGAAAGCAATCAGCCCCAGCATTTT. This codes for CASIRESNQPQHF. The gene calls are TRBV28 and TRBJ1-5; D uncertain. The CDR3 length is 13 residues. V was pared by 7 bases and J by 1 base, with 8 bases between. Germline V gene data show CDR1 as MDHEN and CDR2 as SYDVKM.

This clonotype was counted ten times or more. The chain links TRBV7-9 to TRBJ2-5; D possibly uses TRBD1 or TRBD2 (5 bases each). Germline lookup yields CDR1 SEHNR and CDR2 FQNEAQ (reference sequence). The CDR3 totals 17 residues. Trimming left V 5 bases short and J 5 bases short, with 24 bases between. CDR3 amino acids: CASSLSDGAPSGETQYF. In DNA form, the CDR3 reads TGTGCCAGCAGCCTTTCTGACGGGGCACCTTCGGGGGAGACCCAGTACTTC.